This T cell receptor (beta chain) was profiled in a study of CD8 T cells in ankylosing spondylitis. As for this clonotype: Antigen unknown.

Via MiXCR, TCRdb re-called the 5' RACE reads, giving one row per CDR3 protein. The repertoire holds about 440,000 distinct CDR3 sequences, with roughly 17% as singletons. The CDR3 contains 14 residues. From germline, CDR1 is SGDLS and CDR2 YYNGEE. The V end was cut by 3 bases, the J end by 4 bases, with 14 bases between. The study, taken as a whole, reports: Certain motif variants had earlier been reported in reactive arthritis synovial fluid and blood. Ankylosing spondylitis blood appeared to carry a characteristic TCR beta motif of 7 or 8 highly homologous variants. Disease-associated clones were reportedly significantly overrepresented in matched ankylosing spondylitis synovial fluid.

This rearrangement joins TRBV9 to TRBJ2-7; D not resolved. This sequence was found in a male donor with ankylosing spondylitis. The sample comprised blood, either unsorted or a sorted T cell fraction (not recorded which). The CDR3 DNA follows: TGTGCCAGCAGCGAAACTACCTCAACTTACGAGCAGTACTTC. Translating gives CASSETTSTYEQYF.